Below are 27 T cell receptor beta chains sequenced from a single sample in a study of blood T cell repertoires in COVID-19. The repertoire was sequenced with immunoSEQ multiplex PCR; TCRdb's copy has only in-frame clones and lacks some. The table lists roughly 300,000 clones, 86% of them singletons. The specimen was peripheral blood. Source of these receptors: a woman aged 25-40 years with COVID-19, enrolled during active disease.

The chain uses TRBV11-2 and TRBJ1-1; TRBD1 matches at 8 bases. The CDR3 is made up of 13 amino acids. V shed 5 bases and J 10 bases; nucleotides not matched to a gene: 9. Germline CDR1 is SGHAT and CDR2 is FQNNGV. In DNA, the CDR3 is TGTGCCAGCAGCCCGCACACGACAGGGGTAGCTTTCTTT. It is translated as CASSPHTTGVAFF.

V and J are TRBV11-2 and TRBJ1-6; no clear D gene. The CDR3 extends over 13 amino acids. Trimming cost V 1 base and J 11 bases, with 9 bases left between them. CDR1 SGHAT and CDR2 FQNNGV come from the germline V gene. This CDR3 is CASSLGTGTPLHF. For the CDR3, the DNA is TGTGCCAGCAGCTTAGGGACGGGGACACCCCTCCACTTT.

The chain carries TRBV5-4 and TRBJ2-1, with TRBD2 identical over 15 bases. Trimming cost V 2 bases and J 10 bases; bases outside gene matches: 4. Germline loops: CDR1 SGHNT, CDR2 YYREEE (reference sequence). This CDR3 is 15 amino acids long. Here the CDR3 reads CASSLGLAGGLEQFF. Here the CDR3 DNA reads TGTGCCAGCAGCTTAGGACTAGCGGGGGGGCTCGAGCAGTTCTTC. Variable domain in full (rest from reference TRBV5-4 and TRBJ2-1): ETGVTQSPTHLIKTRGQQVTLRCSSQSGHNTVSWYQQALGQGPQFIFQYYREEENGRGNFPPRFSGLQFPNYSSELNVNALELDDSALYLCASSLGLAGGLEQFFGPGTRLTVL.

The V gene is TRBV2, the J gene TRBJ2-7, with 9 bases that match TRBD1. CDR3 length: 17 amino acids. Per germline, CDR1 SNHLY and CDR2 FYNNEI. The ends lost 7 bases at V and 4 bases at J; junction bases unmatched: 17. The CDR3 sequence: CASTGQRTGDAGYEQYF. CDR3 bases: TGTGCCAGCACCGGTCAAAGGACAGGGGATGCCGGGTACGAGCAGTACTTC.

The genes are TRBV7-9 and TRBJ1-4; the D is unclear. This CDR3 contains 14 residues. The germline CDR1 and CDR2 sequences are SEHNR and FQNEAQ (reference sequence). Between the trimmed V and J ends, which lost 0 bases and 6 bases, there was a span of 8 bases. CDR3 amino acids: CASSLAKSYEKLFF. The CDR3 nucleotides read TGTGCCAGCAGCTTAGCAAAATCGTATGAAAAACTGTTTTTT.

The gene calls are TRBV7-9 and TRBJ1-4, with 9 bases aligning to TRBD1. Losses at the gene ends were 5 bases for V and 6 bases for J; bases not matched to a gene: 7. CDR1 is SEHNR and CDR2 is FQNEAQ in the germline V gene (reference sequence). This CDR3 is built from 15 residues. The DNA for the CDR3 is TGTGCCAGCAGCGCGTGGACAGGGGATGATGAAAAACTGTTTTTT. As protein: CASSAWTGDDEKLFF.

V is TRBV3-1 (or the pseudogene TRBV3-2) and J is TRBJ2-1; 8 nucleotides match TRBD2. V lost 1 base to trimming and J lost 10 bases; unmatched junction nucleotides: 3. Looked up from germline, CDR1 is LGHDT and CDR2 is YNNKEL (reference sequence). CDR3 size: 13 residues. CDR3 in amino acids: CASSQVPSGEQFF. For the CDR3, the DNA is TGTGCCAGCAGCCAAGTGCCTAGCGGGGAGCAGTTCTTC.

This chain uses TRBV7-6 with TRBJ2-1; D is possibly TRBD1 (5 bases). CDR1 and CDR2 (germline): SGHVS, FNYEAQ. The CDR3 loop spans 16 amino acids. The V and J ends lost 5 bases and 7 bases respectively, with 21 bases between them. The CDR3 DNA sequence: TGTGCCAGCAGCGGTAAGACAGCTCGGCCCTCAAATGAGCAGTTCTTC. This translates into CASSGKTARPSNEQFF.

V is TRBV19 and J is TRBJ1-1, with D uncertain. V lost 8 bases and J 4 bases, leaving 20 bases between the germline ends. This CDR3 region has 15 residues. Germline loops: CDR1 LNHDA, CDR2 SQIVND (reference sequence). CDR3 sequence (DNA): TGTGCCAGTGGAGTGTGGGGTACGGGGAGCACTGAAGCTTTCTTT. Its protein product is CASGVWGTGSTEAFF.

The gene calls are TRBV7-2 and TRBJ1-3, with 12 nucleotides matching TRBD1. Germline trimming cut 3 bases from V and 12 bases from J; bases unmatched to any gene: 6. This CDR3 contains 14 residues. Germline lookup yields CDR1 SGHTA and CDR2 FQGNSA. The CDR3 DNA is TGTGCCAGCAGCTTCCGGGACAGGGGGCGAAGCATATATTTT. Protein sequence: CASSFRDRGRSIYF.

The chain has TRBV19 and TRBJ2-3; TRBD1 aligns across 7 bases. The CDR3 loop spans 14 amino acids. The ends lost 7 bases at V and 2 bases at J; junction bases unmatched: 6. Germline CDR1 LNHDA, CDR2 SQIVND (reference sequence). The CDR3 region is CASTQGDNTDTQYF. The DNA for the CDR3 is TGTGCCAGTACTCAGGGGGACAACACAGATACGCAGTATTTT.

The chain has TRBV6-1 and TRBJ1-2; D might be TRBD1 (6 bases). This CDR3 has 15 residues. Trimming stripped 1 base from V and 2 bases from J, with 11 bases between. CDR1 MNHNS and CDR2 SASEGT come from the germline V gene. CDR3 in amino acids: CASSEGGGTNYGYTF. In nucleotides, the CDR3 is TGTGCCAGCAGTGAAGGGGGGGGGACAAACTATGGCTACACCTTC.

This clone has a single count. The rearrangement uses TRBV6-1 and TRBJ2-7; no clear D. This CDR3 spans 15 amino acids. From germline, CDR1 is MNHNS and CDR2 SASEGT. Trimming cost V 2 bases and J 5 bases, with 16 bases left between them. CDR3 coding DNA: TGTGCCAGCAGTGAATTTGATACCGGTTTGGACGAGCAGTACTTC. Protein product: CASSEFDTGLDEQYF.

The rearrangement joins TRBV9 to TRBJ1-1, with D hard to call. This CDR3 is built from 16 residues. Per the germline V gene, CDR1 is SGDLS and CDR2 is YYNGEE. V lost 3 bases and J 1 base, leaving 16 bases between the germline ends. This chain's CDR3 is CASSETPVEPNTEAFF. The CDR3 region has the DNA TGTGCCAGCAGCGAGACCCCGGTGGAGCCGAACACTGAAGCTTTCTTT.

The gene calls are TRBV13 and TRBJ1-1, with TRBD1 identical over 8 bases. Germline V gene lookup returns CDR1 PRHDT and CDR2 FYEKMQ (reference sequence). V dropped 4 bases and J dropped 5; count of bases not matched to a gene: 3. This CDR3 contains 13 residues. The CDR3 is CASSWTGLTEAFF. CDR3 in DNA: TGTGCCAGCAGCTGGACAGGGTTGACTGAAGCTTTCTTT. Full variable domain (outside the CDR3, taken from reference TRBV13 and TRBJ1-1): AAGVIQSPRHLIKEKRETATLKCYPIPRHDTVYWYQQGPGQDPQFLISFYEKMQSDKGSIPDRFSAQQFSDYHSELNMSSLELGDSALYFCASSWTGLTEAFFGQGTRLTVV.

V gene TRBV4-1 combines with J gene TRBJ2-3; D unresolved. The V and J ends lost 4 bases and 0 bases respectively, with 14 bases between them. This CDR3 spans 16 amino acids. Germline CDR1 is MGHRA and CDR2 is YSYEKL. In DNA form, the CDR3 reads TGCGCCAGCAGCCCCGTAGAGAAAATTAGCACAGATACGCAGTATTTT. Its translation is CASSPVEKISTDTQYF.

V is TRBV11-3 and J is TRBJ2-1, with a tentative D call TRBD1 (5 bases). Germline V gives CDR1 SGHNT, CDR2 YENEEA. Trimming took 0 bases from V and 8 from J, leaving 11 bases between them. The CDR3 has 14 amino acids. For the CDR3, the DNA is TGTGCCAGCAGCTTAGATGGGCAGGGCCATGAGCAGTTCTTC. It specifies CASSLDGQGHEQFF.

The chain uses TRBV5-6 and TRBJ2-7; D possibly corresponds to TRBD1 (7 bases). Looked up from germline, CDR1 is SGHDT and CDR2 is YYEEEE. The V and J ends lost 4 bases and 6 bases respectively, with 17 bases between them. The CDR3 consists of 14 residues. Here the CDR3 DNA reads TGTGCCAGCAGCCCCCTGACAGGGAGGAGCGAGCAGTACTTC. The encoded protein is CASSPLTGRSEQYF.

The V gene is TRBV14, the J gene TRBJ1-2; 8 bases are shared with TRBD1. Losses at the gene ends were 6 bases for V and 7 bases for J; bases not matched to a gene: 10. The CDR3 is 14 residues long. Germline V gene data show CDR1 as SGHDN and CDR2 as FVKESK. The CDR3 sequence is CASSPLRGLGGYTF. The DNA of the CDR3 is TGTGCCAGCAGTCCACTCAGGGGGCTCGGTGGCTACACCTTC.

This clone was seen a handful of times. The gene calls are TRBV11-2 and TRBJ2-7; D unresolved. CDR3 length equals 13 residues. Germline V gene sequence: CDR1 SGHAT, CDR2 FQNNGV. V lost 0 bases and J 4 bases, leaving 7 bases between the germline ends. CDR3 DNA: TGTGCCAGCAGCTTAGACCCACAATACGAGCAGTACTTC. Amino acid sequence: CASSLDPQYEQYF.

This sequence joins TRBV2 and TRBJ1-2; 7 bases agree with TRBD1. V lost 7 bases to trimming and J lost 5 bases; unmatched junction nucleotides: 7. Germline V CDR1 and CDR2: SNHLY, FYNNEI. The CDR3 covers 13 residues. As DNA, the CDR3 is TGTGCCAGCAAAATTGAGGGGGCATATGGCTACACCTTC. Its translation is CASKIEGAYGYTF.

This clone appeared once. The rearrangement joins TRBV6-2 or TRBV6-3 to TRBJ1-2; D is undetermined. CDR3 length: 14 amino acids. Between the trimmed V and J ends, which lost 5 bases and 4 bases, there was a span of 14 bases. Germline assignment: CDR1 MNHEY and CDR2 SVGEGT. The CDR3 DNA sequence: TGTGCCAGCAGTACTAGTGTTGCGCTCTATGGCTACACCTTC. Its protein product is CASSTSVALYGYTF.

The genes are TRBV18 and TRBJ2-5, with TRBD1 identical over 7 bases. Trimming cost V 2 bases and J 4 bases; bases outside gene matches: 4. Germline V gene data show CDR1 as KGHSH and CDR2 as LQKENI. The CDR3 loop spans 14 amino acids. CDR3 nucleotides: TGTGCCAGCTCACCATTCCCAGGGGGAGAGACCCAGTACTTC. Protein: CASSPFPGGETQYF.

On this clone: The same CDR3 also results from other DNA sequences found in this sample. This rearrangement joins TRBV15 to TRBJ1-6, with unresolved D. Trimming left V 1 base short and J 6 bases short, with 7 bases between. Per the germline V gene, CDR1 is LNHNV and CDR2 is YYDKDF (reference sequence). This CDR3 spans 14 amino acids. DNA of the CDR3: TGTGCCACCAGCAGAGGCCAGGCTAATTCACCCCTCCACTTT. Amino acid sequence: CATSRGQANSPLHF.

V and J are TRBV5-1 and TRBJ2-3; D is possibly TRBD1 (6 bases). V lost 4 bases to trimming and J lost 1 base, with 16 bases between them. The CDR3 length is 16 residues. Germline V gene data show CDR1 as SGHRS and CDR2 as YFSETQ. The CDR3, as DNA: TGCGCCAGCAGCCCCGGACAGATTACCCGCACAGATACGCAGTATTTT. This sequence encodes CASSPGQITRTDTQYF.

CDR3: CASRVATYGYTF. In DNA form, the CDR3 reads TGTGCCAGCAGGGTCGCGACATATGGCTACACCTTC. This sequence joins TRBV2 and TRBJ1-2; D not resolved. This CDR3 contains 12 residues. V was shortened by 6 bases and J by 5 bases, with 10 bases between the two germline ends. Germline V lookup: CDR1 SNHLY, CDR2 FYNNEI.

The chain combines TRBV30 with TRBJ2-6; D is undetermined. The germline CDR1 and CDR2 sequences are GTSNPN and SVGIG (reference sequence). The V and J ends lost 5 bases and 2 bases respectively, with 7 bases between them. CDR3 length: 13 residues. CDR3 sequence reads: CAWCAAGANVLTF. The CDR3 DNA is TGTGCCTGGTGTGCAGCTGGGGCCAACGTCCTGACTTTC. The full variable domain, its missing parts supplied by reference TRBV30 and TRBJ2-6, is SQTIHQWPATLVQPVGSPLSLECTVEGTSNPNLYWYRQAAGRGLQLLFYSVGIGQISSEVPQNLSASRPQDRQFILSSKKLLLSDSGFYLCAWCAAGANVLTFGAGSRLTVL.